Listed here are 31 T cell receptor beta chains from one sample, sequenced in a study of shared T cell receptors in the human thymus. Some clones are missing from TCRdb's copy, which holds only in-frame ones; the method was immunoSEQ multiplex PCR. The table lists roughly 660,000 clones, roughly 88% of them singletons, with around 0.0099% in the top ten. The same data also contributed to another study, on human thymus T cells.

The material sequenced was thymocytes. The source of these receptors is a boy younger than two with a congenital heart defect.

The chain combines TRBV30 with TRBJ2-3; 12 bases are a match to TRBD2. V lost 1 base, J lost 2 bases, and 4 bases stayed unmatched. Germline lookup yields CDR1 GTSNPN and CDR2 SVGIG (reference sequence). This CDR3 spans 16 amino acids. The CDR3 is CAWSDPSGRATDTQYF. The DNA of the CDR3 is TGTGCCTGGAGTGACCCTAGCGGGAGGGCCACAGATACGCAGTATTTT.

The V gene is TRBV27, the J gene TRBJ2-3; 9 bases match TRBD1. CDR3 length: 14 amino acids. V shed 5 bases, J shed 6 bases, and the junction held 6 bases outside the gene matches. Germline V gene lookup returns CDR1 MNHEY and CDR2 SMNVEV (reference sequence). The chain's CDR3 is CASSRQGGSDTQYF. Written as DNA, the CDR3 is TGTGCCAGCAGTAGACAGGGGGGGTCGGATACGCAGTATTTT.

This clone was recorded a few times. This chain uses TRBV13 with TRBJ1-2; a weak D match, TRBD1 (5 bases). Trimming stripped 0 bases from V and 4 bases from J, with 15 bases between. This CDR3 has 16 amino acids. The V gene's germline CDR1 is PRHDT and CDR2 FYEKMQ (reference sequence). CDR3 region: CASSLGRPGGLYGYTF. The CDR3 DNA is TGTGCCAGCAGCTTAGGCCGTCCGGGGGGACTCTATGGCTACACCTTC.

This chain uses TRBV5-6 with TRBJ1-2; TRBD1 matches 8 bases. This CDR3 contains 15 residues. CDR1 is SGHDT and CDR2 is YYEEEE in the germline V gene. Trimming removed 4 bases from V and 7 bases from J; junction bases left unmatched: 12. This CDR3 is CASSPTGTGISGYTF. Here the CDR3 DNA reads TGTGCCAGCAGCCCAACCGGGACAGGTATCAGTGGCTACACCTTC.

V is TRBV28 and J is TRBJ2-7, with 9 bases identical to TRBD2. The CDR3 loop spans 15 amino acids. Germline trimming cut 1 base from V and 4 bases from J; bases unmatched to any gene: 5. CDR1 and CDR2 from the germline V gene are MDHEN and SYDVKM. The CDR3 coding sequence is TGTGCCAGCAGTTTATTGACTAGCGGCCCGTACGAGCAGTACTTC. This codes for CASSLLTSGPYEQYF. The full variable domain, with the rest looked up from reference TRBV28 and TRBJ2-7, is DVKVTQSSRYLVKRTGEKVFLECVQDMDHENMFWYRQDPGLGLRLIYFSYDVKMKEKGDIPEGYSVSREKKERFSLILESASTNQTSMYLCASSLLTSGPYEQYFGPGTRLTVT.

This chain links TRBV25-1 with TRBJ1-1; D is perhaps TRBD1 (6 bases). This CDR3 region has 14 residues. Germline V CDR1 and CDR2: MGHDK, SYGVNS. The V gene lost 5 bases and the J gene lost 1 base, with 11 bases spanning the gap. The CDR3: CASSRDTRNTEAFF. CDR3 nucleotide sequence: TGTGCCAGCAGTCGGGACACCCGGAACACTGAAGCTTTCTTT.

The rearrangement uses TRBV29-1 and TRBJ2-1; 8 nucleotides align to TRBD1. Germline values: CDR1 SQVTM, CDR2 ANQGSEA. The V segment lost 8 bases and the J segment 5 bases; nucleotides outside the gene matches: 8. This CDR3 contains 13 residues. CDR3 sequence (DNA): TGCAGCTCGTGGACAGGGTCGGACAATGAGCAGTTCTTC. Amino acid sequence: CSSWTGSDNEQFF.

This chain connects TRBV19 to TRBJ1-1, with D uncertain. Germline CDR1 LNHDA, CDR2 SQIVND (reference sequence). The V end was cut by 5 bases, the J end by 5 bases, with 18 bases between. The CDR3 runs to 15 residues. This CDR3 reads CASSFPGRVGTEAFF. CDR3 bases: TGTGCCAGTAGTTTCCCCGGGAGGGTGGGGACTGAAGCTTTCTTT. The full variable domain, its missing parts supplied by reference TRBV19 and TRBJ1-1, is DGGITQSPKYLFRKEGQNVTLSCEQNLNHDAMYWYRQDPGQGLRLIYYSQIVNDFQKGDIAEGYSVSREKKESFPLTVTSAQKNPTAFYLCASSFPGRVGTEAFFGQGTRLTVV.

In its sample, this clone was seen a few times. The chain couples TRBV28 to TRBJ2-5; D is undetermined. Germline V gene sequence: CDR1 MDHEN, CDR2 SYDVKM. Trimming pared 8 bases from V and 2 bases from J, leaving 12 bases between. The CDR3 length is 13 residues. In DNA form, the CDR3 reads TGTGCCAGCTCCTTCGGCGGTCAAGAGACCCAGTACTTC. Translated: CASSFGGQETQYF.

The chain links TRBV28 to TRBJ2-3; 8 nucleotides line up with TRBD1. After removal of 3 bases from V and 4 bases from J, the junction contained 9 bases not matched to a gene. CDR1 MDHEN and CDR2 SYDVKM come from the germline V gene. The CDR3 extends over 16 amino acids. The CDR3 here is CASSFGWAGGPDTQYF. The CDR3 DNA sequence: TGTGCCAGCAGTTTTGGGTGGGCAGGGGGCCCAGATACGCAGTATTTT. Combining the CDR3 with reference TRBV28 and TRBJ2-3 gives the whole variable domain DVKVTQSSRYLVKRTGEKVFLECVQDMDHENMFWYRQDPGLGLRLIYFSYDVKMKEKGDIPEGYSVSREKKERFSLILESASTNQTSMYLCASSFGWAGGPDTQYFGPGTRLTVL.

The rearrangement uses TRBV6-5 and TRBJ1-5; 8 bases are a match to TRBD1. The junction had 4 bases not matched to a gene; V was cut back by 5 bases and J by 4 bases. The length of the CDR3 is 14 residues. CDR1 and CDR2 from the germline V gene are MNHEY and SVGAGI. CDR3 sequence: CASSRQGWNQPQHF. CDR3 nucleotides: TGTGCCAGCAGTAGACAGGGGTGGAATCAGCCCCAGCATTTT.

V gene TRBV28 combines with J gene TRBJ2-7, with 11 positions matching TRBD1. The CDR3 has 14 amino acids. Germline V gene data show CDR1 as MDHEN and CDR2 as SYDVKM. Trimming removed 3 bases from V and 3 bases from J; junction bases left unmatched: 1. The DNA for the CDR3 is TGTGCCAGCAGTTTTGGGACAGGGGGCTACGAGCAGTACTTC. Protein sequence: CASSFGTGGYEQYF.

CDR3 coding DNA: TGTGCCAGTAGTATAGATATAGCACTTTCCTACAATGAGCAGTTCTTC. Residues: CASSIDIALSYNEQFF. The chain joins TRBV19 to TRBJ2-1; no firm D call. The V and J ends lost 0 bases and 1 base respectively, with 10 bases between them. The CDR3 sequence is 16 residues long. Germline V gene lookup returns CDR1 LNHDA and CDR2 SQIVND (reference sequence).

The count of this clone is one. The CDR3 nucleotides are TGTGCCAGTAGCCTAGGTATCCAAGAGACCCAGTACTTC. It yields the protein CASSLGIQETQYF. The gene calls are TRBV19 and TRBJ2-5; D not resolved. Germline-derived CDR1 and CDR2 are LNHDA and SQIVND (reference sequence). Trimming took 6 bases from V and 1 from J, leaving 9 bases between them. CDR3 length: 13 residues.

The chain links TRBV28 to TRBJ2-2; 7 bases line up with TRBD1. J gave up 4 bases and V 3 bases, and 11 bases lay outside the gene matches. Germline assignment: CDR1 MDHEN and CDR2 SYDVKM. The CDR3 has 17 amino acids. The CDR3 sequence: CASSFVTGPSGTGELFF. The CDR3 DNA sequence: TGTGCCAGCAGTTTCGTGACAGGGCCGTCGGGCACCGGGGAGCTGTTTTTT.

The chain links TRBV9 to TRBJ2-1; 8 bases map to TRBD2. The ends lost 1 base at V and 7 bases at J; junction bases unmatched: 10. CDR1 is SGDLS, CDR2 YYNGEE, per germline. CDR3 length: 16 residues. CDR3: CASSVSATSAPNEQFF. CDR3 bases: TGTGCCAGCAGCGTAAGTGCGACTAGCGCCCCGAATGAGCAGTTCTTC.

The CDR3 protein is CASSLLQGREKLFF. CDR3 coding DNA: TGTGCCAGCAGCTTACTACAGGGGAGGGAAAAACTGTTTTTT. The V call is TRBV7-3, the J call TRBJ1-4, with 7 positions matching TRBD1. Germline CDR1 is SGHTA and CDR2 is FQGTGA. V was clipped by 2 bases and J by 8 bases; unmatched bases: 5. CDR3 length equals 14 residues.

The CDR3 spells CASSQDVGAAYNEQFF. DNA of the CDR3: TGCGCCAGCAGCCAAGATGTGGGAGCTGCCTACAATGAGCAGTTCTTC. J is TRBJ2-1 and V is TRBV4-3; D is perhaps TRBD2 (5 bases). The CDR3 is made up of 16 amino acids. Trimming left V 0 bases short and J 2 bases short, with 11 bases between. Germline V lookup: CDR1 LGHNA, CDR2 YSLEER.

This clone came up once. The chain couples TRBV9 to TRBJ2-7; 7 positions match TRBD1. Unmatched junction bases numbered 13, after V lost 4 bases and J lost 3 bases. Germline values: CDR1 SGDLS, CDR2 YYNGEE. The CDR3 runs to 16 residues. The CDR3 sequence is CASSPNRGALFYEQYF. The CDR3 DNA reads TGTGCCAGCAGCCCCAACAGGGGCGCCTTATTCTACGAGCAGTACTTC.

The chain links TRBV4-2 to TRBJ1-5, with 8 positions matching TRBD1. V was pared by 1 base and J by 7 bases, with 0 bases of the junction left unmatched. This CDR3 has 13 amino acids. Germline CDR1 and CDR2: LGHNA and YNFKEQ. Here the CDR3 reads CASSQGDRQPQHF. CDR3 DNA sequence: TGTGCCAGCAGCCAAGGGGACAGGCAGCCCCAGCATTTT.

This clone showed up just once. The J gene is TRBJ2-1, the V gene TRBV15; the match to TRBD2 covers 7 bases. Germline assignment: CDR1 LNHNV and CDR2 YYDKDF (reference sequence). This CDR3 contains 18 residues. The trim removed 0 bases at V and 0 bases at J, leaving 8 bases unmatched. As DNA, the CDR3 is TGTGCCACCAGCAGAGAAGCGGGAAGAGAGCGCTCCTACAATGAGCAGTTCTTC. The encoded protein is CATSREAGRERSYNEQFF.

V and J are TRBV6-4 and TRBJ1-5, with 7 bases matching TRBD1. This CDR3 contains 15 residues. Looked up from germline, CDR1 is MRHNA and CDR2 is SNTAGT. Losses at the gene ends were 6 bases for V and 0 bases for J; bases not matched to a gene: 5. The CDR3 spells CASRATGFSNQPQHF. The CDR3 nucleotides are TGTGCCAGCAGGGCGACAGGGTTTAGCAATCAGCCCCAGCATTTT.

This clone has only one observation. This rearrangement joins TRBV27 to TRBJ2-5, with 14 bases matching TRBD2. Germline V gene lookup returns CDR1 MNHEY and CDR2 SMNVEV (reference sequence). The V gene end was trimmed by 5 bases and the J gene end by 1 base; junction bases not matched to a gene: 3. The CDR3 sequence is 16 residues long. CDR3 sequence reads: CASSPGTSGGQETQYF. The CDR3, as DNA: TGTGCCAGCAGTCCAGGGACTAGCGGGGGCCAAGAGACCCAGTACTTC.

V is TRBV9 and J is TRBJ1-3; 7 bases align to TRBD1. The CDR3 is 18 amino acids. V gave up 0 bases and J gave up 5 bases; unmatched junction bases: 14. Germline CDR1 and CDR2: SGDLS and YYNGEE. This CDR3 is CASSVDWDSTSQRNTIYF. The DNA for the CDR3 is TGTGCCAGCAGCGTAGACTGGGACAGTACAAGCCAAAGAAACACCATATATTTT.

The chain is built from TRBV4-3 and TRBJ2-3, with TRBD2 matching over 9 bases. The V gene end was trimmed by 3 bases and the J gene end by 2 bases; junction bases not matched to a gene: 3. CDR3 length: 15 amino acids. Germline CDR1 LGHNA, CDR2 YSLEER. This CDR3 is CASSHLAGSTDTQYF. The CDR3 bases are TGCGCCAGCAGCCATCTAGCGGGATCCACAGATACGCAGTATTTT.

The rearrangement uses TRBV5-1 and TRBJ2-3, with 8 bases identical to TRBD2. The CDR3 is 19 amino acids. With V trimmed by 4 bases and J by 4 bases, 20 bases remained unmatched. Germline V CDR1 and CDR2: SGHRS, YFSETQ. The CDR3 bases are TGCGCCAGCAGCAGAGGGGGACAACAAGCGGGAGCCTTCCCAGATACGCAGTATTTT. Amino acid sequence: CASSRGGQQAGAFPDTQYF.

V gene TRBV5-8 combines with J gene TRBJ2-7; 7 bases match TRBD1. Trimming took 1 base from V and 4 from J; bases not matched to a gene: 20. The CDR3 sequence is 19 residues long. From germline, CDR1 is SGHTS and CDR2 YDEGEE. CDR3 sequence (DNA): TGTGCCAGCAGCTTGCGACAGGACAGGACCCCGCATACACGTTACGAGCAGTACTTC. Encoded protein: CASSLRQDRTPHTRYEQYF. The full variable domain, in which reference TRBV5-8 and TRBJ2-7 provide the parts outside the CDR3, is EAGVTQSPTHLIKTRGQQATLRCSPISGHTSVYWYQQALGLGLQFLLWYDEGEERNRGNFPPRFSGRQFPNYSSELNVNALELEDSALYLCASSLRQDRTPHTRYEQYFGPGTRLTVT.

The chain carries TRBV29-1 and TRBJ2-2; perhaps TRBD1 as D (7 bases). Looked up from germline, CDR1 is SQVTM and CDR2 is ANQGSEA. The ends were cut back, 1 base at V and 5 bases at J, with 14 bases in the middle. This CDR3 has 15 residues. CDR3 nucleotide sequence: TGCAGCGTTGAAGGGTCAGGGGGGAGGACCGGGGAGCTGTTTTTT. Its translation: CSVEGSGGRTGELFF.

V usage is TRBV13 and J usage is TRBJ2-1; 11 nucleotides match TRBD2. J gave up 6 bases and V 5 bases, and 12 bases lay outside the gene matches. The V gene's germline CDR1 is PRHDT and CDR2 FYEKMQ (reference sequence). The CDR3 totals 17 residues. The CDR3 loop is CASSPPLAGVLTNEQFF. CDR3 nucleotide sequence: TGTGCCAGCAGCCCACCACTAGCGGGAGTTCTTACCAATGAGCAGTTCTTC.

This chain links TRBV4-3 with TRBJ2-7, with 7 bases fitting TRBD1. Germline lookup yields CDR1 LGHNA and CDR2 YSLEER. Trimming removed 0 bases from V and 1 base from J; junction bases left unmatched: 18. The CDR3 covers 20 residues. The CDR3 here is CASSQDPRQGGGPRSYEQYF. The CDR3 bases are TGCGCCAGCAGCCAAGACCCTAGACAGGGTGGTGGCCCCAGATCCTACGAGCAGTACTTC.

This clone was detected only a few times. The CDR3, as DNA: TGTGCCAGTTGCCCGGGACAGGGACGGGGGGAAAAACTGTTTTTT. Protein sequence: CASCPGQGRGEKLFF. The V call is TRBV19, the J call TRBJ1-4, with TRBD1 identical over 9 bases. The V gene's germline CDR1 is LNHDA and CDR2 SQIVND (reference sequence). The ends lost 8 bases at V and 8 bases at J; junction bases unmatched: 12. The CDR3 runs to 15 residues. Full variable domain (remainder filled in from reference TRBV19 and TRBJ1-4): DGGITQSPKYLFRKEGQNVTLSCEQNLNHDAMYWYRQDPGQGLRLIYYSQIVNDFQKGDIAEGYSVSREKKESFPLTVTSAQKNPTAFYLCASCPGQGRGEKLFFGSGTQLSVL.